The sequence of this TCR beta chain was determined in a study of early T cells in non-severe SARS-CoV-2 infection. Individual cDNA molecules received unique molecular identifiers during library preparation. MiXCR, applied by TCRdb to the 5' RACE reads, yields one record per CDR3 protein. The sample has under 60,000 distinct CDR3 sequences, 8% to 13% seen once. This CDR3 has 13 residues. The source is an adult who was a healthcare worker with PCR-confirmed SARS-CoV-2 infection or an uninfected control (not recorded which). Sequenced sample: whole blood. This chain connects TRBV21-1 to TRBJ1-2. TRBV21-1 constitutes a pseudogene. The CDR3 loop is CASSPATHLGYTF. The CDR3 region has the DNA TGTGCCAGCAGCCCCGCCACGCATCTGGGCTACACCTTC.